The sequence of this T cell receptor (beta chain) was determined in a study of control samples from healthy donors and cancer patients (dated by TCRdb to about 2020). The CDR3 holds 13 amino acids from the cysteine to the phenylalanine. Of all the DNA, just the CDR3 is kept, 39 bases in frame from base 1. V gives up 0 bases and J gives up 10 bases, and the segment between their germline ends measures 8 bases. Taken from the germline V gene, the CDR1 and CDR2 loops are SGHDT and YYEEEE. Remarks on this clone: Its antigen specificity is not known. Base quality data are lacking; no much larger clone is found one base away.

Receptor libraries were prepared by the immunoSEQ multiplex PCR assay. The immuneACCESS repertoire file appears here via TCRdb, limited to in-frame rearrangements. These files lack a portion of the clones; in checked studies, under half of the deficit traces to unresolved V genes, and the cause of the others is not known. The sample contains fewer than 200,000 clones, over 80% of them found a single time. The ten largest account for roughly 1.5% of the sample. This TCR came from a man aged 18 to 30 in good health. The sequenced sample consisted of blood. Here the chain combines TRBV5-6 and TRBJ1-6; the D gene lacks a confident call. The CDR3 loop reads CASSLGLNSPLHF. At the DNA level, the sequence is TGTGCCAGCAGCTTGGGGTTGAACTCACCCCTCCACTTT. With the rest looked up from the reference TRBV5-6 and TRBJ1-6 genes rather than sequenced, the full variable domain is DAGVTQSPTHLIKTRGQQVTLRCSPKSGHDTVSWYQQALGQGPQFIFQYYEEEERQRGNFPDRFSGHQFPNYSSELNVNALLLGDSALYLCASSLGLNSPLHFGNGTRLTVT.